These 21 T cell receptor beta chains share one sample of origin, sequenced in a study of response to subunit inactivated influenza vaccine. From the RT-PCR reads, TCRdb called clonotypes with MiXCR, one entry per CDR3 protein. Of more than 150,000 distinct CDR3 sequences listed, around 9% are singletons. The material sequenced was non-naive T cells sorted from PBMCs, taken on the day of vaccination. The source of these receptors is a man over 45 who received an inactivated influenza vaccine.

This rearrangement joins TRBV6-4 to TRBJ2-5, with D possibly TRBD2 on 5 matching bases. CDR1 and CDR2 (germline): MRHNA, SNTAGT. This CDR3 has 17 amino acids. V gave up 4 bases and J gave up 5 bases, with 23 bases separating them. The CDR3 coding sequence is TGTGCCAGCAGTGTCCAAACCCGGGAACCTTTGGAGGAGACCCAGTACTTC. Protein product: CASSVQTREPLEETQYF.

The table lists this clonotype with many counts. The gene calls are TRBV11-2 and TRBJ2-7, with D perhaps matching TRBD1 or TRBD2 (5 bases each). This CDR3 comprises 13 residues. Trimming cost V 1 base and J 3 bases, with 7 bases left between them. Germline assignment: CDR1 SGHAT and CDR2 FQNNGV. This CDR3 reads CASSLGGDYEQYF. As DNA, the CDR3 is TGTGCCAGCAGCTTAGGAGGGGACTACGAGCAGTACTTC.

In this sample, this clonotype is medium-sized. The V gene is TRBV11-2, the J gene TRBJ2-2; D gene uncertain. Between the trimmed V and J ends, which lost 0 bases and 7 bases, there was a span of 3 bases. CDR1 is SGHAT, CDR2 FQNNGV, per germline. This CDR3 region has 12 residues. This CDR3 is CASSLELGELFF. The CDR3 DNA follows: TGTGCCAGCAGCTTAGAACTCGGGGAGCTGTTTTTT.

This clonotype was detected many times. The chain uses TRBV20-1 and TRBJ2-7; D remains ambiguous. CDR3 length: 14 amino acids. Germline V gene lookup returns CDR1 DFQATT and CDR2 SNEGSKA (reference sequence). V was cut by 0 bases and J by 1 base, with 10 bases left in between. The CDR3 region is CSARDAYKSYEQYF. DNA for the CDR3: TGCAGTGCTAGAGACGCCTACAAATCCTACGAGCAGTACTTC.

The sample holds many counts of this clonotype. The V and J genes are TRBV12-3 or TRBV12-4 and TRBJ2-7; no clear D. Trimming pared 10 bases from V and 1 base from J, leaving 11 bases between. This CDR3 is 12 amino acids long. CDR3 nucleotides: TGTGCCACCGCCGAAGGGTCCTACGAGCAGTACTTC. It codes for CATAEGSYEQYF.

The rearrangement links TRBV10-3 to TRBJ1-6, with 9 bases that match TRBD1. J lost 10 bases, V lost 3 bases, and 7 bases had no gene match. The CDR3 has 15 amino acids. Germline V gives CDR1 ENHRY, CDR2 SYGVKD. The CDR3 spells CAISDLDRGQSPLHF. CDR3 nucleotides: TGTGCCATCAGTGACCTGGACAGGGGCCAATCACCCCTCCACTTT.

J is TRBJ2-2 and V is TRBV6-1; TRBD2 matches at 9 bases. V lost 11 bases to trimming and J lost 6 bases; unmatched junction nucleotides: 10. Germline CDR1 and CDR2: MNHNS and SASEGT. The CDR3 is 14 amino acids. CDR3: CAGGREGIAGELFF. CDR3 in DNA: TGTGCCGGAGGGCGGGAGGGGATTGCCGGGGAGCTGTTTTTT.

This clonotype was seen ten or more times. V and J are TRBV2 and TRBJ1-1, with D perhaps TRBD1 (6 bases). The CDR3 runs to 13 residues. Deletions cut 5 bases from V and 11 bases from J, with 18 bases between. The V gene's germline CDR1 is SNHLY and CDR2 FYNNEI. In DNA, the CDR3 is TGTGCCAGCAGTTATCAGGGGAACCCCCCCGCTTTCTTT. This gives the protein CASSYQGNPPAFF.

The rearrangement links TRBV29-1 to TRBJ1-1; TRBD1 matches 7 bases. Germline loops: CDR1 SQVTM, CDR2 ANQGSEA. The CDR3 runs 13 residues. Trimming removed 3 bases from V and 2 bases from J; junction bases left unmatched: 3. The CDR3 DNA sequence: TGCAGCGTTGAGGGGACAGCTAACACTGAAGCTTTCTTT. Protein product: CSVEGTANTEAFF.

This clonotype was seen only a few times. The genes are TRBV9 and TRBJ1-2; D call uncertain. There are 13 residues in the CDR3. Germline-derived CDR1 and CDR2 are SGDLS and YYNGEE. With 0 bases removed from V and 5 bases from J, the gap between germline ends came to 8 bases. DNA for the CDR3: TGTGCCAGCAGCGTAGCTCCGACGTATGGCTACACCTTC. It encodes CASSVAPTYGYTF.

This clonotype was seen only a few times. The gene calls are TRBV20-1 and TRBJ1-5, with 7 bases lining up with TRBD1. Germline assignment: CDR1 DFQATT and CDR2 SNEGSKA (reference sequence). V lost 6 bases to trimming and J lost 5 bases; unmatched junction nucleotides: 4. The CDR3 sequence is 12 residues long. CDR3 sequence (DNA): TGCAGTGCCGAGGACAGGCATCAGCCCCAGCATTTT. Translated: CSAEDRHQPQHF.

For this clonotype: Mismatch with germline at one junction end may stem from a read error. The chain is built from TRBV14 and TRBJ1-6; 7 bases agree with TRBD1. The germline CDR1 and CDR2 sequences are SGHDN and FVKESK. The CDR3 contains 14 residues. The CDR3 sequence is CTSSLTGVDQPLHF. As DNA, the CDR3 is TGTACCAGCAGCCTTACAGGGGTTGATCAACCCCTCCACTTT.

Only a few counts were recorded for this clonotype. The rearrangement links TRBV4-3 to TRBJ1-1; D remains ambiguous. Germline V gene lookup returns CDR1 LGHNA and CDR2 YSLEER. The germline V and J ends were trimmed by 3 bases and 7 bases, with 18 bases remaining between them. The CDR3 is 15 residues long. CDR3 region: CASSQGGGLRGEAFF. Here the CDR3 DNA reads TGCGCCAGCAGCCAGGGCGGCGGACTTAGAGGTGAAGCTTTCTTT.

In its sample, this clonotype was seen a few times. The chain is built from TRBV7-2 and TRBJ2-3, with 8 nucleotides matching TRBD1. In germline, CDR1 is SGHTA, CDR2 FQGNSA. The CDR3 has 13 residues. V dropped 10 bases and J dropped 6; count of bases not matched to a gene: 9. The chain's CDR3 is CATRTGLEDTQYF. Here the CDR3 DNA reads TGTGCCACCCGGACAGGGCTGGAGGATACGCAGTATTTT.

The chain combines TRBV5-5 with TRBJ2-1; 9 nucleotides align to TRBD2. Per the germline V gene, CDR1 is SGHKS and CDR2 is YYEKEE (reference sequence). The CDR3 has 14 amino acids. Trimming removed 7 bases from V and 10 bases from J; junction bases left unmatched: 12. This CDR3 reads CASGPGLAGPEQFF. Written as DNA, the CDR3 is TGTGCCAGCGGCCCGGGGCTAGCGGGGCCGGAGCAGTTCTTC.

This clonotype has more than one count but fewer than ten. The CDR3 DNA reads TGTGCCAGCAGCTCAAGAGGGGGCGGCGCAGATACGCAGTATTTT. This sequence encodes CASSSRGGGADTQYF. The rearrangement links TRBV7-2 to TRBJ2-3; 7 bases match TRBD1. Germline lookup yields CDR1 SGHTA and CDR2 FQGNSA. V was pared by 4 bases and J by 4 bases, with 8 bases of the junction left unmatched. The CDR3 runs to 15 residues.

This clonotype was counted ten times or more. The rearrangement uses TRBV20-1 and TRBJ1-1; D is perhaps TRBD1 (5 bases). CDR1 is DFQATT, CDR2 SNEGSKA, per germline (reference sequence). The CDR3 has 15 amino acids. V lost 5 bases, J lost 1 base, and 17 bases lay in between. CDR3 coding DNA: TGCAGTGCTCACAAGGTGGGACGCCGGAACACTGAAGCTTTCTTT. It translates to CSAHKVGRRNTEAFF.

The DNA of the CDR3 is TGTGCCAGCAATCGGCGGGGGGCCTTCACAGATACGCAGTATTTT. Protein product: CASNRRGAFTDTQYF. The V and J genes are TRBV2 and TRBJ2-3; 8 bases match TRBD2. Germline V lookup: CDR1 SNHLY, CDR2 FYNNEI. This CDR3 is built from 15 residues. Trimming cost V 7 bases and J 2 bases; bases outside gene matches: 8.

This clonotype showed up just a few times. The chain joins TRBV5-1 to TRBJ2-7; 8 nucleotides align to TRBD2. The CDR3 has 15 amino acids. With V trimmed by 0 bases and J by 4 bases, 6 bases remained unmatched. The germline CDR1 and CDR2 sequences are SGHRS and YFSETQ. CDR3 in amino acids: CASSLALAETYEQYF. CDR3 sequence (DNA): TGCGCCAGCAGCTTGGCACTAGCGGAGACTTACGAGCAGTACTTC.

This clonotype was seen at least ten times. This chain links TRBV6-5 with TRBJ1-5; 7 bases match TRBD1. The CDR3 runs 15 residues. The ends lost 2 bases at V and 6 bases at J; junction bases unmatched: 7. Germline V gene sequence: CDR1 MNHEY, CDR2 SVGAGI. The CDR3 region has the DNA TGTGCCAGCAGTTACGGAGGGGGCGAAGGTCAGCCCCAGCATTTT. This encodes CASSYGGGEGQPQHF.

The sample holds many counts of this clonotype. V is TRBV20-1 and J is TRBJ2-7, with D hard to call. Deletions cut 7 bases from V and 4 bases from J, with 11 bases between. The CDR3 covers 11 residues. Germline V gene data show CDR1 as DFQATT and CDR2 as SNEGSKA (reference sequence). DNA for the CDR3: TGCAGTGTGGGCCAACTATACGAGCAGTACTTC. Protein product: CSVGQLYEQYF.